This T cell receptor beta chain was observed in a study of shared clonotypes between healthy human individuals. Regarding the study as a whole: Clonotypes which were not shared had lower generation probabilities than clonotypes that all four donors shared. The authors sampled blood alone, and tissue repertoires likely differ.

This CDR3 has 16 amino acids. The germline CDR1 and CDR2 sequences are ENHRY and SYGVKD. Trimming took 7 bases from V and 4 from J; bases not matched to a gene: 8. Authors' processing steps: Sequence data from immunoSEQ were junction-only and lacked quality scores; consequently, filtering differed. Repertoires were generated with immunoSEQ multiplex PCR, while TCRdb's copy carries only in-frame clones and drops some. V and J calls and clone size are as listed in that table; D and trimming were resolved from the DNA. The sample gives more than 2,000,000 clones, about 92% of which show up once; roughly 0.14% is in the top ten. Note on this clone: Its matching antigen is unknown.

Each sample came from a Caucasian adult donor living in Nashville, Tennessee. Sequencing was done on a sample of naive CD4+ T cells sorted from blood. Subset of the sample: CD45RA+ positively selected. The chain has TRBV10-3 and TRBJ2-6; TRBD1 matches at 9 bases. The TCR was taken from a young man in good health. The DNA for the CDR3 is TGTGCCATCACCCCCGGGACAGGGTACGGGGCCAACGTCCTGACTTTC. Its protein is CAITPGTGYGANVLTF.